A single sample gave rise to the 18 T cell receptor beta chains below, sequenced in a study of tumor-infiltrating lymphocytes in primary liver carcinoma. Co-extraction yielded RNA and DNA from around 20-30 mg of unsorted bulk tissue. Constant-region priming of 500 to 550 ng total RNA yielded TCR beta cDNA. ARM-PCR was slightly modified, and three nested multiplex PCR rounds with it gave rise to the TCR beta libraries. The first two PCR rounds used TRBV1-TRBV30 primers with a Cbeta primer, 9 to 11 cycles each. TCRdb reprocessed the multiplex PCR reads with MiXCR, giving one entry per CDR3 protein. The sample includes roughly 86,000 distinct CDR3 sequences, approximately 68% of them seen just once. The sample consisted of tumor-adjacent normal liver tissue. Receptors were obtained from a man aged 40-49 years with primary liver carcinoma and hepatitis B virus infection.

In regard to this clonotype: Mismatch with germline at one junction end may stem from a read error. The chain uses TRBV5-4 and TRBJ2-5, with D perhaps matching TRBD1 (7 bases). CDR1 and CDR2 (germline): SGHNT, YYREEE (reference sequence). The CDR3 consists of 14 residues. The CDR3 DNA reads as TGTGCCAGCAGCGGGGGGACAGAAGGGGAGAGCCAGCACTTC. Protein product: CASSGGTEGESQHF. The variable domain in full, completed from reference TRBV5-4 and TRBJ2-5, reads ETGVTQSPTHLIKTRGQQVTLRCSSQSGHNTVSWYQQALGQGPQFIFQYYREEENGRGNFPPRFSGLQFPNYSSELNVNALELDDSALYLCASSGGTEGESQHFGPGTRLLVL.

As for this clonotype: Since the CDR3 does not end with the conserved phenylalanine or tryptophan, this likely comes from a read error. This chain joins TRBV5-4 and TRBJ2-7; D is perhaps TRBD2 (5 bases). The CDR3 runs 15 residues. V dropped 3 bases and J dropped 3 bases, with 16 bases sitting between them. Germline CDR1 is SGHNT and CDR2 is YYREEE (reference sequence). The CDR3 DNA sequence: TGTGCCAGCAGCTCAGGATTGGACGGGAACTACGAGCAGTACATC. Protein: CASSSGLDGNYEQYI.

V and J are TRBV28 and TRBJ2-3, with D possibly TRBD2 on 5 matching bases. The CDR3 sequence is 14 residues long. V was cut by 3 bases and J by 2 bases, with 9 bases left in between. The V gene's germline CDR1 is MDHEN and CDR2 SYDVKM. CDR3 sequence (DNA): TGTGCCAGCAGTTTCTTTAGCGACACAGATACGCAGTATTTT. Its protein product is CASSFFSDTDTQYF.

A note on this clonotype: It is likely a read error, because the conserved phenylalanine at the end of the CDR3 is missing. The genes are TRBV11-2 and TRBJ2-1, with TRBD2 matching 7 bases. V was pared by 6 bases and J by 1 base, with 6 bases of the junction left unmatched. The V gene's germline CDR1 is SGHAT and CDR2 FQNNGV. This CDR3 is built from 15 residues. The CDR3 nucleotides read TGTGCCAGCAGTCGAGCTAGCGGATCCTACAATGAGCAGTTCCTC. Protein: CASSRASGSYNEQFL.

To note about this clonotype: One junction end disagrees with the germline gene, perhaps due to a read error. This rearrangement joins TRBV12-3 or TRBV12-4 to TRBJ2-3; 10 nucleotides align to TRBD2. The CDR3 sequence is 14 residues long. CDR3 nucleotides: TGTGCCAGCAGTTTAGTGCTAGCGGGAGATATGCAGTATTTT. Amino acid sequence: CASSLVLAGDMQYF.

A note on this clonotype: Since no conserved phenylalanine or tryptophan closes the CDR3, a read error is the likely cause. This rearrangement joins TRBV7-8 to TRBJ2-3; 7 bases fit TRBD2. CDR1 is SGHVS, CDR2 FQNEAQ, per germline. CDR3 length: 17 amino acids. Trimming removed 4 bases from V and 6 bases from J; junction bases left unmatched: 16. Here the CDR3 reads CASSSAQAGRPHDTQYY. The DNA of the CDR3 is TGTGCCAGCAGCTCAGCCCAAGCGGGAAGGCCACATGATACGCAGTATTAT.

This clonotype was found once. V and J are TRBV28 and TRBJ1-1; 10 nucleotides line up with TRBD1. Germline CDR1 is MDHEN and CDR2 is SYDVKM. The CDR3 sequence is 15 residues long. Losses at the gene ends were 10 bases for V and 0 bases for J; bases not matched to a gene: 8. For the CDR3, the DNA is TGTGCCAACCCTCCCGGGACAGGGGTGAACACTGAAGCTTTCTTT. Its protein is CANPPGTGVNTEAFF.

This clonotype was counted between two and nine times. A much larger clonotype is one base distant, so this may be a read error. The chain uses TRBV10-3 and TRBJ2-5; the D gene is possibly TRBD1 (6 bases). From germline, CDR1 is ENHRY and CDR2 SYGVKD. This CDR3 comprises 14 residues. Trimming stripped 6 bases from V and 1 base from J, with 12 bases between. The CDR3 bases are TGTGCCATCAGAGGGGGTAGCCCCCAAGAGACCCAGTACTTC. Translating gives CAIRGGSPQETQYF.

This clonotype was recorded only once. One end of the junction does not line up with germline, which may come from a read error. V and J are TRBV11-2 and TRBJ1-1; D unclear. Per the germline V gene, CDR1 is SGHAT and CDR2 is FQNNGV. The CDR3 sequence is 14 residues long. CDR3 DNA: TGTGCCAGCAGCTTAACCCCAGGCTACACTGAATCTTTCTTT. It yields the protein CASSLTPGYTESFF.

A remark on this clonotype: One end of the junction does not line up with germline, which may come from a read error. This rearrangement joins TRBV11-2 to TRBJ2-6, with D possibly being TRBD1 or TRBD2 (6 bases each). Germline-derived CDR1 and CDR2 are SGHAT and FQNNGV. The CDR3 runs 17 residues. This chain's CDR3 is CASSLVGGAAGTNVLTF. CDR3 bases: TGTGCCAGTAGCCTAGTGGGGGGCGCAGCTGGGACCAACGTCCTGACTTTC.

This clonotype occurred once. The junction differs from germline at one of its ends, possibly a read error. The CDR3 reads CANSPRSYPNEQFF. CDR3 in DNA: TGTGCCAACAGCCCCCGGAGCTACCCCAATGAGCAGTTCTTC. This chain connects TRBV11-2 to TRBJ2-1; D is undetermined. The CDR3 consists of 14 residues. Germline V gene lookup returns CDR1 SGHAT and CDR2 FQNNGV.

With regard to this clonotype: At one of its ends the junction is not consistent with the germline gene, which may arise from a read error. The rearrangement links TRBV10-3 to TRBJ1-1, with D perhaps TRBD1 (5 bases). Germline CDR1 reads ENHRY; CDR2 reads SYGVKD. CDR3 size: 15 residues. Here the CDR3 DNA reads TGTGCCAACAGTGAGGACGGGGGTAAGGACACTGAAGCTTTCTTT. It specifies CANSEDGGKDTEAFF.

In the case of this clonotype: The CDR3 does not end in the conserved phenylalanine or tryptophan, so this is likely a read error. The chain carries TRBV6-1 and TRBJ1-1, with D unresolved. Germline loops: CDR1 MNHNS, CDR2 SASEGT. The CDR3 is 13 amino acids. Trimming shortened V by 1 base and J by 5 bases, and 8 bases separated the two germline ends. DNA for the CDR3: TGTGCCAGCAGTGAAGTTGAAGAGACTGAAGCTTTCTCT. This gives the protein CASSEVEETEAFS.

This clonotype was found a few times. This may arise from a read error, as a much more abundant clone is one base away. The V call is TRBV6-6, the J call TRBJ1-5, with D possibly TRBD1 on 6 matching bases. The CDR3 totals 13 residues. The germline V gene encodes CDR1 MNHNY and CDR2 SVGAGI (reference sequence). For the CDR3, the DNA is TGTGTCAGCAGTCCAGGGGGCAATCAGCCCCAGCATTTT. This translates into CVSSPGGNQPQHF.

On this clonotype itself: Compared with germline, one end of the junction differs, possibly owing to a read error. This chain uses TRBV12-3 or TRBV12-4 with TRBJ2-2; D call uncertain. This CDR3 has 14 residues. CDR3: CASCLGLNAGELFF. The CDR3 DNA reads TGTGCCAGCTGTTTAGGCCTTAACGCCGGGGAGCTGTTTTTT.

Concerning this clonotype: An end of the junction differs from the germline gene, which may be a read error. DNA for the CDR3: TGCAGCGTTAAAGATCCCGGGAGCGCCTACAATGAGCAATTCTTC. Residues: CSVKDPGSAYNEQFF. The chain joins TRBV29-1 to TRBJ2-1; possibly TRBD2 for D (6 bases). The CDR3 spans 15 residues. CDR1 and CDR2 (germline): SQVTM, ANQGSEA.

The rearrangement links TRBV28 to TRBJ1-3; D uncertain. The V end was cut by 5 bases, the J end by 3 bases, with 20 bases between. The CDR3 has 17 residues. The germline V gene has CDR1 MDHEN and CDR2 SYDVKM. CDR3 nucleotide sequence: TGTGCCAGCAGTGAACCGCAAAGTGTTCTTTATGGAAACACCATATATTTT. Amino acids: CASSEPQSVLYGNTIYF.

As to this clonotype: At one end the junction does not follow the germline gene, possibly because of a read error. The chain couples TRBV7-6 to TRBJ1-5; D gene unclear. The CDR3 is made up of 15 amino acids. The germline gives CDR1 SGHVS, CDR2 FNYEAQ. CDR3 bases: TGTGCCAGCAGCCCCGGACTGGGGTTCAATCATCCCCAGCATTTT. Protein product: CASSPGLGFNHPQHF.